This T cell receptor (beta chain) is from a study of PD-1 blockade in classical Hodgkin lymphoma. Time point meaning: cycle 4 day 1 (C4D1), after less than 7 weeks of nivolumab. Every patient experienced relapse after autologous stem cell transplantation, and brentuximab vedotin exposure varied. Germline V gene lookup returns CDR1 SGHVS and CDR2 FQNEAQ. Trimming cost V 3 bases and J 1 base, with 6 bases left between them. The CDR3 runs to 13 residues. This clone was seen a single time. Repertoires were generated with immunoSEQ multiplex PCR, while TCRdb's copy carries only in-frame clones and drops some. The table includes roughly 64,000 clones, 91% detected once.

The chain joins TRBV7-8 to TRBJ1-1; D not resolved. Material: peripheral blood mononuclear cells (PBMCs), obtained before the fourth cycle of nivolumab. This receptor was taken from a human donor with classical Hodgkin lymphoma. The CDR3 loop reads CASSFFENTEAFF. In nucleotides, the CDR3 is TGTGCCAGCAGCTTTTTCGAGAACACTGAAGCTTTCTTT. Supplemented by reference TRBV7-8 and TRBJ1-1, the full variable domain reads GAGVSQSPRYKVAKRGQDVALRCDPISGHVSLFWYQQALGQGPEFLTYFQNEAQLDKSGLPSDRFFAERPEGSVSTLKIQRTQQEDSAVYLCASSFFENTEAFFGQGTRLTVV.